These 2 T cell receptor beta chains were sequenced from one sample in a study of T cell responses to AZD1222 COVID-19 vaccine. Here immunoSEQ multiplex PCR was the method, and the copy in TCRdb shows in-frame clones only, minus some. The profile shows 90,000 to 130,000 clones, approximately 90% of them singletons. Sequencing was performed on peripheral blood, taken on day 0 of AZD1222 vaccination. The receptor source for this set is an adult in good health.

The rearrangement links TRBV20-1 to TRBJ1-6; D remains ambiguous. Germline V CDR1 and CDR2: DFQATT, SNEGSKA (reference sequence). Trimming removed 3 bases at V and 7 bases at J, with 7 bases between. The CDR3 loop spans 12 amino acids. The CDR3: CSASKGNSPLHF. CDR3 DNA sequence: TGCAGTGCTAGTAAGGGAAATTCACCCCTCCACTTT.

The chain carries TRBV5-4 and TRBJ2-1; 12 bases align to TRBD2. In germline, CDR1 is SGHNT, CDR2 YYREEE (reference sequence). The junction had 2 bases not matched to a gene; V was cut back by 4 bases and J by 0 bases. There are 16 residues in the CDR3. The CDR3 reads CASSRGLAGSYNEQFF. DNA of the CDR3: TGTGCCAGCAGCCGGGGACTAGCGGGCTCCTACAATGAGCAGTTCTTC.